Sequencing of this T cell receptor beta chain was carried out in a study of T cells after yellow fever vaccination. The CDR3 sequence is 15 residues long. The ends were cut back, 4 bases at V and 2 bases at J, with 16 bases in the middle. Germline values: CDR1 SQVTM, CDR2 ANQGSEA. Study observations and caveats: FACS-sorted repertoires could harbor abundant contaminating bulk-population clonotypes. Compared with primary, the secondary response was weaker and peaked at day 5, not 15.

Details on this clonotype: Antigen unknown.

Universal primer sites and UMIs were introduced during 5'RACE template-switching synthesis of TCR cDNA. TCRdb processed the 5' RACE reads anew with MiXCR; each CDR3 protein has one entry. Altogether hundreds of thousands of distinct CDR3 sequences are present, approximately 16% being singletons, with the ten largest covering 17%. Sequencing was performed on PBMCs, taken about 5 days after the first yellow fever vaccination. J is TRBJ2-3 and V is TRBV29-1; tentatively, D is TRBD2 (7 bases). The clonotype was recovered from a man aged 18 to 29 who received the YFV17D yellow fever vaccine. The CDR3 DNA is TGCAGCGTTGGAAGGGGGGGGCCTGCCACAGATACGCAGTATTTT. Its translation: CSVGRGGPATDTQYF.